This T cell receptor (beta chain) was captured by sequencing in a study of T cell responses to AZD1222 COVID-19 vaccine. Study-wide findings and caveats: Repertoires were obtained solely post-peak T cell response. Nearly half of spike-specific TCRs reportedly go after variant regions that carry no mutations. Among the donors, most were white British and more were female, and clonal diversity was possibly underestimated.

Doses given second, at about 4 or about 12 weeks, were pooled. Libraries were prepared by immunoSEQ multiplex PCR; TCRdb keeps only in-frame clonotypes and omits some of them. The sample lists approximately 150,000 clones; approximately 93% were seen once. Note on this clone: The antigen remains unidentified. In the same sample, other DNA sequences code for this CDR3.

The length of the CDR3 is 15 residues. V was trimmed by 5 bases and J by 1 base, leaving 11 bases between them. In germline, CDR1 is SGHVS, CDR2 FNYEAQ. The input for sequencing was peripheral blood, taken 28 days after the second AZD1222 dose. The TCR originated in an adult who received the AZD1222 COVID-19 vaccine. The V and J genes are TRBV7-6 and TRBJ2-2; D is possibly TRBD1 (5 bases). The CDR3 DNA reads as TGTGCCAGCAGCCCCAAGACAGAGAACACCGGGGAGCTGTTTTTT. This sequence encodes CASSPKTENTGELFF. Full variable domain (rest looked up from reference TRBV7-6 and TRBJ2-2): GAGVSQSPRYKVTKRGQDVALRCDPISGHVSLYWYRQALGQGPEFLTYFNYEAQQDKSGLPNDRFSAERPEGSISTLTIQRTEQRDSAMYRCASSPKTENTGELFFGEGSRLTVL.